These 30 T cell receptor beta chains originate from one sample sequenced in a study of shared clonotypes between healthy human individuals. Data came from immunoSEQ multiplex PCR; TCRdb stores just in-frame clones and leaves some out. The sample lists 700,000 or so clones, about two thirds occurring once. The sample was memory CD4+ T cells sorted from blood. As for subset: CD45RA-negative fraction. These receptors were obtained from a woman aged 30 to 39 in good health.

The chain joins TRBV2 to TRBJ2-7; D may be TRBD1 (6 bases). This CDR3 comprises 15 residues. The V end lost 7 bases, the J end lost 0 bases, and 16 bases lay between the germline ends. In germline, CDR1 is SNHLY, CDR2 FYNNEI. The CDR3 is CASISGAGLSYEQYF. The CDR3, as DNA: TGTGCCAGCATCTCAGGGGCAGGCCTCTCCTACGAGCAGTACTTC.

This rearrangement joins TRBV6-1 to TRBJ2-6, with D uncertain. Germline assignment: CDR1 MNHNS and CDR2 SASEGT. The CDR3 is made up of 15 amino acids. V lost 8 bases to trimming and J lost 1 base, with 12 bases between them. CDR3 DNA: TGTGCCAGCTATAAAAGGAGTTCTGGGGCCAACGTCCTGACTTTC. Residues: CASYKRSSGANVLTF.

The chain has TRBV5-1 and TRBJ2-7; D may be TRBD2 (5 bases). The CDR3 is 13 residues long. Per the germline V gene, CDR1 is SGHRS and CDR2 is YFSETQ. Trimming cost V 1 base and J 6 bases, with 11 bases left between them. The CDR3 DNA reads TGCGCCAGCAGCTTGATGGACTCCGGCGAGCAGTACTTC. Translated: CASSLMDSGEQYF.

J is TRBJ2-6 and V is TRBV7-7, with 9 bases matching TRBD1. This CDR3 is 17 amino acids long. Germline V gives CDR1 SSHAT, CDR2 FNYEAQ (reference sequence). The J segment lost 2 bases and the V segment lost 3 bases, leaving 5 bases of the junction unmatched. The CDR3 region is CASSFGDRGAGANVLTF. In DNA, the CDR3 is TGTGCCAGCAGCTTCGGTGACAGGGGGGCTGGGGCCAACGTCCTGACTTTC.

This clone came up many times. The gene calls are TRBV14 and TRBJ1-1; D may be TRBD1 (5 bases). CDR1 is SGHDN and CDR2 is FVKESK in the germline V gene. V was pared by 5 bases and J by 1 base, with 8 bases between. The CDR3 loop spans 13 amino acids. The CDR3 here is CASSWGRNTEAFF. The CDR3 DNA follows: TGTGCCAGCAGCTGGGGCCGGAACACTGAAGCTTTCTTT. The complete variable domain, with remaining parts taken from reference TRBV14 and TRBJ1-1, reads EAGVTQFPSHSVIEKGQTVTLRCDPISGHDNLYWYRRVMGKEIKFLLHFVKESKQDESGMPNNRFLAERTGGTYSTLKVQPAELEDSGVYFCASSWGRNTEAFFGQGTRLTVV.

The gene calls are TRBV28 and TRBJ2-5; 14 bases agree with TRBD2. CDR1 MDHEN and CDR2 SYDVKM come from the germline V gene. The CDR3 extends over 16 amino acids. With 3 bases clipped from V and 4 bases from J, the junction kept 4 bases outside the gene matches. CDR3 protein: CASSLIGTSGRETQYF. CDR3 nucleotides: TGTGCCAGCAGTTTGATTGGGACTAGCGGGAGAGAGACCCAGTACTTC.

The chain is built from TRBV6-5 and TRBJ2-7; D is perhaps TRBD2 (6 bases). V lost 6 bases and J 2 bases, leaving 11 bases between the germline ends. CDR3 size: 13 residues. Germline values: CDR1 MNHEY, CDR2 SVGAGI. The CDR3 loop is CASSRTTAYEQYF. The CDR3 bases are TGTGCCAGCAGCCGGACTACCGCCTACGAGCAGTACTTC.

This clone occurred many times. This chain uses TRBV29-1 with TRBJ2-5, with TRBD2 identical over 15 bases. The V gene end was trimmed by 7 bases and the J gene end by 4 bases; junction bases not matched to a gene: 4. The CDR3 extends over 14 amino acids. Germline CDR1 and CDR2: SQVTM and ANQGSEA. CDR3 residues: CSGRTSGRGETQYF. Written as DNA, the CDR3 is TGCAGCGGCAGGACTAGCGGGAGGGGAGAGACCCAGTACTTC. The variable domain in full, with the rest retrieved from reference TRBV29-1 and TRBJ2-5, is SAVISQKPSRDICQRGTSLTIQCQVDSQVTMMFWYRQQPGQSLTLIATANQGSEATYESGFVIDKFPISRPNLTFSTLTVSNMSPEDSSIYLCSGRTSGRGETQYFGPGTRLLVL.

The CDR3 bases are TGTGCCAGCACCGATAGCGGGAGGGCCGGGGTTACGCAGTATTTT. It is translated as CASTDSGRAGVTQYF. The rearrangement uses TRBV28 and TRBJ2-3; 11 positions match TRBD2. With V trimmed by 7 bases and J by 8 bases, 11 bases remained unmatched. The CDR3 has 15 residues. CDR1 and CDR2 from the germline V gene are MDHEN and SYDVKM. The full variable domain, with the rest looked up from reference TRBV28 and TRBJ2-3, is DVKVTQSSRYLVKRTGEKVFLECVQDMDHENMFWYRQDPGLGLRLIYFSYDVKMKEKGDIPEGYSVSREKKERFSLILESASTNQTSMYLCASTDSGRAGVTQYFGPGTRLTVL.

Many counts were recorded for this clone. The chain uses TRBV10-1 and TRBJ1-5; tentative D call: TRBD1 (5 bases). This CDR3 has 14 amino acids. The V gene's germline CDR1 is WNHNN and CDR2 SYGVQD (reference sequence). Trimming shortened V by 3 bases and J by 7 bases, and 13 bases separated the two germline ends. The CDR3 protein is CASSEGTLGQPQHF. The CDR3 region has the DNA TGCGCCAGCAGTGAAGGGACCTTGGGACAGCCCCAGCATTTT.

A word on this clone: In the same sample, other DNA sequences code for this CDR3. The CDR3 reads CASSLSSYEQYF. The CDR3 DNA reads as TGTGCCAGCAGCTTATCAAGTTACGAGCAGTACTTC. The chain has TRBV7-9 and TRBJ2-7, with D uncertain. Deletions cut 2 bases from V and 4 bases from J, with 6 bases between. CDR3 length equals 12 residues. Germline V gene data show CDR1 as SEHNR and CDR2 as FQNEAQ (reference sequence).

J is TRBJ2-1 and V is TRBV16; D gene unclear. Germline assignment: CDR1 KGHSY and CDR2 FQNENV. V lost 7 bases and J 1 base, leaving 8 bases between the germline ends. The CDR3 has 13 residues. The CDR3 DNA reads TGTGCCAGCACGCCAAATTCCTACAATGAGCAGTTCTTC. It encodes CASTPNSYNEQFF.

The V and J genes are TRBV10-3 and TRBJ2-7; D gene unclear. The CDR3 loop spans 16 amino acids. Germline CDR1 ENHRY, CDR2 SYGVKD. The germline V and J ends were trimmed by 3 bases and 0 bases, with 15 bases remaining between them. The CDR3 loop is CAISDPSGSNSYEQYF. Written as DNA, the CDR3 is TGTGCCATCAGTGATCCGTCCGGCAGTAACTCCTACGAGCAGTACTTC.

At least ten counts were recorded for this clone. The chain carries TRBV7-2 and TRBJ1-2; no clear D gene. V was trimmed by 1 base and J by 7 bases, leaving 16 bases between them. The CDR3 sequence is 15 residues long. Germline V gives CDR1 SGHTA, CDR2 FQGNSA. The CDR3 sequence is CASSLGSGTVGGYTF. As DNA, the CDR3 is TGTGCCAGCAGCTTAGGCTCGGGCACGGTAGGTGGCTACACCTTC.

On this clone: The identical CDR3 is also encoded by other nucleotide sequences in the sample. The chain couples TRBV5-1 to TRBJ1-5; D unresolved. The CDR3 is 15 amino acids. Between the trimmed V and J ends, which lost 0 bases and 2 bases, there was a span of 9 bases. Germline V gene lookup returns CDR1 SGHRS and CDR2 YFSETQ. The CDR3 reads CASSLAPGGNQPQHF. The CDR3 nucleotides are TGCGCCAGCAGCTTGGCGCCGGGCGGCAATCAGCCCCAGCATTTT. Full variable domain (missing parts from reference TRBV5-1 and TRBJ1-5): KAGVTQTPRYLIKTRGQQVTLSCSPISGHRSVSWYQQTPGQGLQFLFEYFSETQRNKGNFPGRFSGRQFSNSRSEMNVSTLELGDSALYLCASSLAPGGNQPQHFGDGTRLSIL.

The chain combines TRBV28 with TRBJ2-5, with TRBD2 identical over 14 bases. CDR1 and CDR2 (germline): MDHEN, SYDVKM. This CDR3 has 17 residues. Losses at the gene ends were 6 bases for V and 1 base for J; bases not matched to a gene: 7. Here the CDR3 reads CASSAGLAGVFQETQYF. In nucleotides, the CDR3 is TGTGCCAGCAGCGCGGGACTAGCGGGAGTATTCCAAGAGACCCAGTACTTC.

This clone is a singleton in its sample. V is TRBV28 and J is TRBJ2-1; D is unclear. The length of the CDR3 is 15 residues. CDR1 and CDR2 from the germline V gene are MDHEN and SYDVKM. The V end was cut by 6 bases, the J end by 3 bases, with 15 bases between. The CDR3 sequence: CASRAGGGFYNEQFF. The CDR3, as DNA: TGTGCCAGCAGGGCCGGTGGCGGATTCTACAATGAGCAGTTCTTC.

The gene calls are TRBV30 and TRBJ1-5, with D hard to call. This CDR3 has 12 residues. Germline V gives CDR1 GTSNPN, CDR2 SVGIG (reference sequence). V was cut by 0 bases and J by 5 bases, with 5 bases left in between. CDR3 in DNA: TGTGCCTGGAGTGTACCCCATCAGCCCCAGCATTTT. Amino acid sequence: CAWSVPHQPQHF.

For this clone: The sample holds other DNA sequences that translate to the same CDR3. The chain has TRBV18 and TRBJ2-5; D is possibly TRBD1 (5 bases). The CDR3 contains 13 residues. Germline CDR1 and CDR2: KGHSH and LQKENI. V lost 3 bases to trimming and J lost 3 bases, with 8 bases between them. The CDR3 region has the DNA TGTGCCAGCTCACCTGGACAAGAAGAGACCCAGTACTTC. Amino acid sequence: CASSPGQEETQYF.

V usage is TRBV27 and J usage is TRBJ2-7; TRBD1 matches at 8 bases. This CDR3 spans 15 amino acids. Looked up from germline, CDR1 is MNHEY and CDR2 is SMNVEV (reference sequence). The V and J ends lost 5 bases and 6 bases, in that order; junction bases with no gene match: 12. CDR3 protein: CASSPGQGRRGEQYF. The CDR3, as DNA: TGTGCCAGCAGTCCCGGACAGGGCCGGCGTGGCGAGCAGTACTTC.

V usage is TRBV29-1 and J usage is TRBJ2-6; D possibly corresponds to TRBD2 (7 bases). The CDR3 is made up of 16 amino acids. Trimming took 0 bases from V and 2 from J, leaving 11 bases between them. From germline, CDR1 is SQVTM and CDR2 ANQGSEA. CDR3 bases: TGCAGCGTTGAAGATCGCGGGGGCACTGGGGCCAACGTCCTGACTTTC. Residues: CSVEDRGGTGANVLTF.

This chain links TRBV15 with TRBJ1-2; possible D gene TRBD1, 6 bases. Germline-derived CDR1 and CDR2 are LNHNV and YYDKDF (reference sequence). This CDR3 region has 15 residues. Trimming removed 0 bases from V and 5 bases from J, with 13 bases in between. The CDR3 here is CATSRESGQQYGYTF. The CDR3 DNA follows: TGTGCCACCAGCAGAGAGTCCGGACAGCAATATGGCTACACCTTC.

The chain carries TRBV10-2 and TRBJ2-7; D perhaps matches TRBD1 (5 bases). Trimming removed 2 bases from V and 12 bases from J, with 14 bases in between. This CDR3 has 12 amino acids. Germline lookup yields CDR1 WSHSY and CDR2 SAAADI. The DNA of the CDR3 is TGCGCCAGCAGTGAGGGGCAGGGTAGGTGGTACTTC. The encoded protein is CASSEGQGRWYF.

This chain joins TRBV11-2 and TRBJ2-5; 7 nucleotides line up with TRBD2. Germline assignment: CDR1 SGHAT and CDR2 FQNNGV. V shed 4 bases and J 1 base; nucleotides not matched to a gene: 9. This CDR3 is built from 16 residues. The CDR3 coding sequence is TGTGCCAGCAGCTCGCCAAAATCTAGCGGCCAAGAGACCCAGTACTTC. Its protein product is CASSSPKSSGQETQYF.

The V and J genes are TRBV19 and TRBJ2-1; D not resolved. Trimming stripped 6 bases from V and 2 bases from J, with 11 bases between. CDR1 and CDR2 (germline): LNHDA, SQIVND (reference sequence). The CDR3 is 14 residues long. CDR3 sequence reads: CASSTTETYNEQFF. The CDR3 region has the DNA TGTGCCAGTAGCACGACGGAAACCTACAATGAGCAGTTCTTC.

The V and J genes are TRBV14 and TRBJ2-3, with TRBD2 as a possible D gene (5 bases). CDR3 length: 13 amino acids. Between the trimmed V and J ends, which lost 4 bases and 5 bases, there was a span of 10 bases. Germline CDR1 and CDR2: SGHDN and FVKESK. The DNA of the CDR3 is TGTGCCAGCAGCCTTATTCGGGGAGATACGCAGTATTTT. This translates into CASSLIRGDTQYF.

The rearrangement links TRBV11-3 to TRBJ2-3; a weak D match, TRBD1 (6 bases). Germline V gene lookup returns CDR1 SGHNT and CDR2 YENEEA. This CDR3 comprises 15 residues. The ends were cut back, 5 bases at V and 1 base at J, with 13 bases in the middle. The CDR3 sequence: CASSRGRTGTDTQYF. CDR3 DNA: TGTGCCAGCAGCAGGGGGAGAACCGGCACAGATACGCAGTATTTT.

V gene TRBV5-1 combines with J gene TRBJ2-7; 10 bases align to TRBD2. The J segment lost 2 bases and the V segment lost 3 bases, leaving 5 bases of the junction unmatched. The CDR3 loop spans 15 amino acids. The germline V gene has CDR1 SGHRS and CDR2 YFSETQ. The DNA for the CDR3 is TGCGCCAGCAGCTCCCAGCGGGAGGGCCCCTACGAGCAGTACTTC. Its protein is CASSSQREGPYEQYF.

The rearrangement joins TRBV6-1 to TRBJ1-5, with D possibly TRBD1 on 5 matching bases. The CDR3 is 17 amino acids. Germline lookup yields CDR1 MNHNS and CDR2 SASEGT. V was trimmed by 0 bases and J by 4 bases, leaving 16 bases between them. CDR3 DNA: TGTGCCAGCAGTGAAGCGCTCGTGGGACGGACGAATCAGCCCCAGCATTTT. This sequence encodes CASSEALVGRTNQPQHF.

The chain couples TRBV7-9 to TRBJ1-2; 8 bases fit TRBD1. CDR1 and CDR2 from the germline V gene are SEHNR and FQNEAQ (reference sequence). This CDR3 has 13 amino acids. V shed 5 bases and J 6 bases; nucleotides not matched to a gene: 5. CDR3 in amino acids: CASSRTGSDGYTF. DNA of the CDR3: TGTGCCAGCAGCCGGACAGGGTCTGATGGCTACACCTTC.